This T cell receptor (beta chain) was captured by sequencing in a study of T cells in pancreatic ductal adenocarcinoma. Study-level points and caveats: Tumor-versus-blood clonality comparisons may be biased toward lower tumor diversity. Compared with tumor, blood showed more total productive templates and about 8-fold more clonotypes.

Selected pancreatic ductal adenocarcinoma patients had undergone surgery without neoadjuvant therapy. Some clones are missing from TCRdb's copy, which holds only in-frame ones; the method was immunoSEQ multiplex PCR. The profile shows approximately 97,000 clones, 90% to 95% of them singletons. CDR3 length equals 14 residues. The V gene end was trimmed by 3 bases and the J gene end by 1 base; junction bases not matched to a gene: 0. Germline V CDR1 and CDR2: SQVTM, ANQGSEA. Details on this clone: Antigen unknown.

The clonotype originates from a human donor with pancreatic ductal adenocarcinoma. J is TRBJ2-3 and V is TRBV29-1; the match to TRBD2 covers 11 bases. Sequencing was carried out using PBMCs. CDR3 nucleotides: TGCAGCGTTGATAGCGGGAGGGGCACAGATACGCAGTATTTT. Amino acid sequence: CSVDSGRGTDTQYF.